Shown below are 6 T cell receptor beta chains from a single sample sequenced in a study of control samples from healthy donors and cancer patients. The table came from immunoSEQ multiplex PCR; TCRdb's copy has only in-frame clones and leaves some out. The data show tens of thousands of clones, more than 75% seen once. Sequenced input: PBMCs. The receptors shown here come from a woman in her 40s with lung cancer.

The chain links TRBV9 to TRBJ2-1; 7 bases map to TRBD2. Unmatched junction bases numbered 7, after V lost 4 bases and J lost 3 bases. There are 15 residues in the CDR3. The germline CDR1 and CDR2 sequences are SGDLS and YYNGEE. CDR3 bases: TGTGCCAGCAGCCCCGGGGGGACCGACTACAATGAGCAGTTCTTC. Protein: CASSPGGTDYNEQFF.

This chain's CDR3 is CASSLDMNTGELFF. DNA for the CDR3: TGTGCCAGCAGCTTAGACATGAACACCGGGGAGCTGTTTTTT. The chain has TRBV5-4 and TRBJ2-2; unclear D gene. CDR1 and CDR2 (germline): SGHNT, YYREEE (reference sequence). V was pared by 2 bases and J by 1 base, with 6 bases between. The CDR3 is 14 residues long.

The chain uses TRBV2 and TRBJ1-1, with D unresolved. This CDR3 spans 14 amino acids. From germline, CDR1 is SNHLY and CDR2 FYNNEI. V was pared by 8 bases and J by 1 base, with 14 bases between. The CDR3 nucleotides are TGTGCCAGCGGTTCGAGGAGAACGAACACTGAAGCTTTCTTT. The encoded protein is CASGSRRTNTEAFF.

V gene TRBV6-6 combines with J gene TRBJ2-6, with a possible D match to TRBD2 (6 bases). CDR3 length: 15 amino acids. Germline assignment: CDR1 MNHNY and CDR2 SVGAGI (reference sequence). The CDR3 nucleotides are TGTGGGATATCGGGGGTCGACTCTGGGGCCAACGTCCTGACTTTC. Translating it yields CGISGVDSGANVLTF.

The CDR3 here is CASSFGATNEKLFF. The CDR3 DNA is TGTGCCAGTAGTTTTGGTGCAACTAATGAAAAACTGTTTTTT. This chain connects TRBV19 to TRBJ1-4; D gene unclear. V was clipped by 5 bases and J by 0 bases, with 7 bases between them. Looked up from germline, CDR1 is LNHDA and CDR2 is SQIVND (reference sequence). The CDR3 is made up of 14 amino acids.

This clone was seen a single time. This rearrangement joins TRBV7-6 to TRBJ1-5; D call uncertain. Germline CDR1 and CDR2: SGHVS and FNYEAQ. V lost 1 base to trimming and J lost 6 bases, with 7 bases between them. This CDR3 has 13 amino acids. CDR3 residues: CASSLEDGQPQHF. The CDR3 DNA follows: TGTGCCAGCAGCTTAGAAGACGGTCAGCCCCAGCATTTT. Combining the CDR3 with reference TRBV7-6 and TRBJ1-5 gives the whole variable domain GAGVSQSPRYKVTKRGQDVALRCDPISGHVSLYWYRQALGQGPEFLTYFNYEAQQDKSGLPNDRFSAERPEGSISTLTIQRTEQRDSAMYRCASSLEDGQPQHFGDGTRLSIL.